Listed below are T cell receptor beta chains from one sample, sequenced in a study of shared T cell receptors in the human thymus. Only in-frame clones appear in the TCRdb table, and some are missing; sequencing was by immunoSEQ multiplex PCR. The table lists 650,000 to 950,000 clones, 80% to 90% of them singletons. The data were also submitted as part of a second study, on human thymus T cells.

The source material was thymocytes. Receptor source: a girl in the first two years of life with a congenital heart defect. Both conserved end residues are part of each CDR3. Each record gives: clone size, J gene, CDR3 length, D gene, V gene, CDR3 DNA, CDR3 protein. The D gene is left open where the match is weak. Clone size, where shown, is once, few, many, or a class for clones that have expanded.

abundance: .
j_gene: TRBJ2-1
len: 16
d_gene: .
v_gene: TRBV28
CDR3nt: TGTGCCAGCAGTTTAACACAGGGCTGGTCCTACAATGAGCAGTTCTTC
CDR3aa: CASSLTQGWSYNEQFF

abundance: .
j_gene: TRBJ2-5
len: 13
d_gene: TRBD2
v_gene: TRBV5-4
CDR3nt: TGTGCCAGCAGCCCGGCGGGGGAAAAGACCCAGTACTTC
CDR3aa: CASSPAGEKTQYF

abundance: .
j_gene: TRBJ2-7
len: 14
d_gene: .
v_gene: TRBV6-1
CDR3nt: TGTGCCAGCAGGGAGAAAACAAAAGCGTACGAGCAGTACTTC
CDR3aa: CASREKTKAYEQYF

abundance: once
j_gene: TRBJ2-1
len: 16
d_gene: TRBD2
v_gene: TRBV5-1
CDR3nt: TGCGCCAGCAGATCGGGGAGGGGCTTGGCATACAATGAGCAGTTCTTC
CDR3aa: CASRSGRGLAYNEQFF

abundance: once
j_gene: TRBJ2-3
len: 14
d_gene: TRBD1
v_gene: TRBV18
CDR3nt: TGTGCCAGCTCACTTAGGGACAGGACAGATACGCAGTATTTT
CDR3aa: CASSLRDRTDTQYF

abundance: once
j_gene: TRBJ2-5
len: 14
d_gene: TRBD2
v_gene: TRBV19
CDR3nt: TGTGCCAGTAGTCTAGCGGGATTGGGGGAGACCCAGTACTTC
CDR3aa: CASSLAGLGETQYF

abundance: .
j_gene: TRBJ1-2
len: 17
d_gene: .
v_gene: TRBV5-6
CDR3nt: TGTGCCAGCAGCTTGGGCGGTCACGACGGTTCTAACTATGGCTACACCTTC
CDR3aa: CASSLGGHDGSNYGYTF

abundance: .
j_gene: TRBJ2-2
len: 14
d_gene: .
v_gene: TRBV6-4
CDR3nt: TGTGCCAGCAGTAACAGGGAAGGGACCGGGGAGCTGTTTTTT
CDR3aa: CASSNREGTGELFF

abundance: .
j_gene: TRBJ2-1
len: 14
d_gene: TRBD1
v_gene: TRBV2
CDR3nt: TGTGCCAGCATCCGGGACAGGGGTGGAGAACAGCAGTTCTTC
CDR3aa: CASIRDRGGEQQFF

abundance: .
j_gene: TRBJ1-2
len: 18
d_gene: TRBD1
v_gene: TRBV5-1
CDR3nt: TGCGCCAGCAGCAACGGCGGACAGGGACGGGAGATCAACTATGGCTACACCTTC
CDR3aa: CASSNGGQGREINYGYTF

abundance: .
j_gene: TRBJ1-2
len: 18
d_gene: TRBD1
v_gene: TRBV4-3
CDR3nt: TGCGCCAGCAGCCATCAACCCGGGACAGGGGACAGTAACTATGGCTACACCTTC
CDR3aa: CASSHQPGTGDSNYGYTF

abundance: .
j_gene: TRBJ2-4
len: 19
d_gene: .
v_gene: TRBV4-3
CDR3nt: TGCGCCAGCAGCCAAGATAATGCGCGGATGGGAGAAGCCAAAAACATTCAGTACTTC
CDR3aa: CASSQDNARMGEAKNIQYF

abundance: .
j_gene: TRBJ2-3
len: 16
d_gene: TRBD2
v_gene: TRBV5-1
CDR3nt: TGCGCCAGCAGCACCGGGACTAGCGGTTTCCCAGATACGCAGTATTTT
CDR3aa: CASSTGTSGFPDTQYF

abundance: .
j_gene: TRBJ1-5
len: 16
d_gene: .
v_gene: TRBV27
CDR3nt: TGTGCCACCGGGACTCGAGACCCCCGGGGCAATCAGCCCCAGCATTTT
CDR3aa: CATGTRDPRGNQPQHF

abundance: .
j_gene: TRBJ1-5
len: 16
d_gene: .
v_gene: TRBV30
CDR3nt: TGTGCCTGGAGTGTAGTCTTGGTGGACAGAGGGGAGCCCCAGCATTTT
CDR3aa: CAWSVVLVDRGEPQHF

abundance: .
j_gene: TRBJ2-3
len: 15
d_gene: TRBD1
v_gene: TRBV7-9
CDR3nt: TGTGCCAGCAGCTTAGCTCACCGGACAGGGGACCCCCAGTATTTT
CDR3aa: CASSLAHRTGDPQYF

abundance: few
j_gene: TRBJ1-1
len: 12
d_gene: TRBD1
v_gene: TRBV6-5
CDR3nt: TGTGCCAGCACCGACTACAGGGGGAAAGCTTTCTTT
CDR3aa: CASTDYRGKAFF

abundance: .
j_gene: TRBJ2-7
len: 19
d_gene: TRBD1
v_gene: TRBV5-1
CDR3nt: TGCGCCAGCAGCTTGGGCCGGTGGCACCCGGGACAGGGGGCTCGGGAGCAGTACTTC
CDR3aa: CASSLGRWHPGQGAREQYF

abundance: .
j_gene: TRBJ1-2
len: 14
d_gene: .
v_gene: TRBV19
CDR3nt: TGTGCCAGTAGTATACATCCAGATAACTATGGCTACACCTTC
CDR3aa: CASSIHPDNYGYTF

abundance: .
j_gene: TRBJ1-6
len: 12
d_gene: .
v_gene: TRBV6-1
CDR3nt: TGTGCCAGCAGTGAATTCTATAGACCCCTCCACTTT
CDR3aa: CASSEFYRPLHF

abundance: few
j_gene: TRBJ2-2
len: 15
d_gene: TRBD1
v_gene: TRBV30
CDR3nt: TGTGCCGGAAAAGCCGGGACAGTAGGACCCGGGGAGCTGTTTTTT
CDR3aa: CAGKAGTVGPGELFF

abundance: .
j_gene: TRBJ2-5
len: 14
d_gene: .
v_gene: TRBV7-2
CDR3nt: TGTGCCAGCAGCGTTGAAGGGGGTCGGGAGACCCAGTACTTC
CDR3aa: CASSVEGGRETQYF

abundance: .
j_gene: TRBJ2-7
len: 16
d_gene: .
v_gene: TRBV14
CDR3nt: TGTGCCAGCAGCCAAGATGGAACAGGGTCCTTCCGCGAGCAGTACTTC
CDR3aa: CASSQDGTGSFREQYF

abundance: few
j_gene: TRBJ1-6
len: 14
d_gene: .
v_gene: TRBV28
CDR3nt: TGTGCCAGTGGAGAGGGGACTGTGGGTTCACCCCTCCACTTT
CDR3aa: CASGEGTVGSPLHF

abundance: .
j_gene: TRBJ1-1
len: 13
d_gene: .
v_gene: TRBV10-1
CDR3nt: TGCGCCAGCAGGAGAGAGGCCGGGACTAAAGCTTTCTTT
CDR3aa: CASRREAGTKAFF

abundance: .
j_gene: TRBJ1-4
len: 19
d_gene: .
v_gene: TRBV21-1
CDR3nt: TGTGCCAGCAGCATCCCCTTCTCTGGGGGGAGGGGAGCTAATGAAAAACTGTTTTTT
CDR3aa: CASSIPFSGGRGANEKLFF

abundance: .
j_gene: TRBJ2-6
len: 17
d_gene: .
v_gene: TRBV4-3
CDR3nt: TGCGCCAGCAGCCAAGATTGGCAGGGCCTGGGGGCCAACGTCCTGACTTTC
CDR3aa: CASSQDWQGLGANVLTF

abundance: .
j_gene: TRBJ1-5
len: 17
d_gene: .
v_gene: TRBV2
CDR3nt: TGTGCCAGCAGTGAAGGCAGGGGAAGAGGAAGCAATCAGCCCCAGCATTTT
CDR3aa: CASSEGRGRGSNQPQHF

abundance: .
j_gene: TRBJ1-6
len: 15
d_gene: .
v_gene: TRBV19
CDR3nt: TGTGCCAGTAGTCGTAGGGGCTCCTATAATTCACCCCTCCACTTT
CDR3aa: CASSRRGSYNSPLHF

abundance: .
j_gene: TRBJ1-1
len: 15
d_gene: .
v_gene: TRBV6-6
CDR3nt: TGTGCCAGCAGAGCGGACAGCCCAATGAACACTGAAGCTTTCTTT
CDR3aa: CASRADSPMNTEAFF

abundance: .
j_gene: TRBJ1-5
len: 24
d_gene: .
v_gene: TRBV28
CDR3nt: TGTGCCAGCAGTTTAACCCTTTCATTCGGCCCCCCGCACCGACGGAGGTGGAAAGATCAGCCCCAGCATTTT
CDR3aa: CASSLTLSFGPPHRRRWKDQPQHF

abundance: .
j_gene: TRBJ1-4
len: 16
d_gene: .
v_gene: TRBV5-6
CDR3nt: TGTGCCAGCAGCTTGCTCCGGGGGGCATCAGGAGAAAAACTGTTTTTT
CDR3aa: CASSLLRGASGEKLFF

abundance: .
j_gene: TRBJ2-1
len: 16
d_gene: TRBD2
v_gene: TRBV27
CDR3nt: TGTGCCAGCAGTCTCCAAGCGGGGGGGCGCTACAATGAGCAGTTCTTC
CDR3aa: CASSLQAGGRYNEQFF

abundance: .
j_gene: TRBJ1-4
len: 16
d_gene: .
v_gene: TRBV7-2
CDR3nt: TGTGCCAGCAGCTTAAGGCGAACCGGGGGGAATGAAAAACTGTTTTTT
CDR3aa: CASSLRRTGGNEKLFF

abundance: .
j_gene: TRBJ2-7
len: 15
d_gene: TRBD2
v_gene: TRBV7-6
CDR3nt: TGTGCCAGCAGCTTAGTTGGGGGGGTTCCCTACGAGCAGTACTTC
CDR3aa: CASSLVGGVPYEQYF

abundance: once
j_gene: TRBJ2-2
len: 16
d_gene: .
v_gene: TRBV7-9
CDR3nt: TGTGCCAGCAGCTTAGACGCCCCCAGGAACACCGGGGAGCTGTTTTTT
CDR3aa: CASSLDAPRNTGELFF

abundance: .
j_gene: TRBJ2-3
len: 16
d_gene: TRBD2
v_gene: TRBV7-8
CDR3nt: TGTGCCAGCAGCCTTGATGGAAGCGGGGGCAAGGATACGCAGTATTTT
CDR3aa: CASSLDGSGGKDTQYF

abundance: few
j_gene: TRBJ2-5
len: 14
d_gene: .
v_gene: TRBV4-2
CDR3nt: TGTGCCAGCAGCCCCAGCACGGCGGGAGAGACCCAGTACTTC
CDR3aa: CASSPSTAGETQYF

abundance: .
j_gene: TRBJ1-1
len: 15
d_gene: TRBD1
v_gene: TRBV19
CDR3nt: TGTGCCAGTAGTCCCGGGGACAGACGGAACACTGAAGCTTTCTTT
CDR3aa: CASSPGDRRNTEAFF

abundance: .
j_gene: TRBJ2-7
len: 14
d_gene: TRBD1
v_gene: TRBV19
CDR3nt: TGTGCCAGTAGTATAGTGACGACAGGGATCGAGCAGTACTTC
CDR3aa: CASSIVTTGIEQYF

abundance: .
j_gene: TRBJ1-4
len: 14
d_gene: TRBD1
v_gene: TRBV4-1
CDR3nt: TGCGCCAGCAGCCCCGACAGGGGGCGGGAAAAACTGTTTTTT
CDR3aa: CASSPDRGREKLFF

abundance: .
j_gene: TRBJ1-6
len: 19
d_gene: .
v_gene: TRBV21-1
CDR3nt: TGTGCCAGCAGCAAATTCGATACAGGGGACTGGCCCTATAATTCACCCCTCCACTTT
CDR3aa: CASSKFDTGDWPYNSPLHF

abundance: once
j_gene: TRBJ2-1
len: 13
d_gene: .
v_gene: TRBV13
CDR3nt: TGTGCCAGCAGCTTAGTGGGGCCGAATGAGCAGTTCTTC
CDR3aa: CASSLVGPNEQFF

abundance: .
j_gene: TRBJ2-7
len: 17
d_gene: .
v_gene: TRBV7-2
CDR3nt: TGTGCCAGCAGCTTAATATCTTGGGTTAGCACAGGACACGAGCAGTACTTC
CDR3aa: CASSLISWVSTGHEQYF

abundance: few
j_gene: TRBJ2-3
len: 18
d_gene: .
v_gene: TRBV4-3
CDR3nt: TGCGCCAGCAGCCAAGATTATTTGGACAGCCCCCGCACAGATACGCAGTATTTT
CDR3aa: CASSQDYLDSPRTDTQYF

abundance: .
j_gene: TRBJ1-1
len: 19
d_gene: TRBD1
v_gene: TRBV5-1
CDR3nt: TGCGCCAGCAGCTTGGTTCACCGACAGGGTGGATCGATGAACACTGAAGCTTTCTTT
CDR3aa: CASSLVHRQGGSMNTEAFF

abundance: few
j_gene: TRBJ2-7
len: 19
d_gene: TRBD2
v_gene: TRBV7-2
CDR3nt: TGTGCCAGCAGCCCGATCACTAGCGGGGGGCCCTCAAGGCGTTACGAGCAGTACTTC
CDR3aa: CASSPITSGGPSRRYEQYF

abundance: .
j_gene: TRBJ2-1
len: 14
d_gene: TRBD1
v_gene: TRBV6-4
CDR3nt: TGTGCCAGCAGCCGGGACAGGGAAACGGATGAGCAGTTCTTC
CDR3aa: CASSRDRETDEQFF

abundance: .
j_gene: TRBJ1-2
len: 13
d_gene: TRBD1
v_gene: TRBV10-3
CDR3nt: TGTGCCATCAGTGAGTTCACAGGGGGTGGCTACACCTTC
CDR3aa: CAISEFTGGGYTF

abundance: .
j_gene: TRBJ2-1
len: 16
d_gene: .
v_gene: TRBV5-1
CDR3nt: TGCGCCAGCAGCTTTAAAAGCCCTACACAGGACAATGAGCAGTTCTTC
CDR3aa: CASSFKSPTQDNEQFF

abundance: .
j_gene: TRBJ2-2
len: 12
d_gene: .
v_gene: TRBV27
CDR3nt: TGTGCCAGCAGGAGGAACACCGGGGAGCTGTTTTTT
CDR3aa: CASRRNTGELFF

abundance: .
j_gene: TRBJ2-1
len: 15
d_gene: .
v_gene: TRBV11-2
CDR3nt: TGTGCCAGCAGCGGAACACCGGGGACTTACAATGAGCAGTTCTTC
CDR3aa: CASSGTPGTYNEQFF

abundance: few
j_gene: TRBJ2-3
len: 16
d_gene: .
v_gene: TRBV5-1
CDR3nt: TGCGCCAGCAGCTTGGCCGGGGGACTTAACACAGATACGCAGTATTTT
CDR3aa: CASSLAGGLNTDTQYF

abundance: .
j_gene: TRBJ2-1
len: 14
d_gene: .
v_gene: TRBV10-3
CDR3nt: TGTGCCATAAGAAGGGGGGGGCCTTACAATGAGCAGTTCTTC
CDR3aa: CAIRRGGPYNEQFF

abundance: .
j_gene: TRBJ2-7
len: 10
d_gene: TRBD1
v_gene: TRBV30
CDR3nt: TGTGGGACAGGGAACGGCGAGCAGTACTTC
CDR3aa: CGTGNGEQYF

abundance: .
j_gene: TRBJ1-5
len: 15
d_gene: .
v_gene: TRBV6-5
CDR3nt: TGTGCCAGCAGACGGTTCGACAGCTCCAATCAGCCCCAGCATTTT
CDR3aa: CASRRFDSSNQPQHF

abundance: .
j_gene: TRBJ1-2
len: 16
d_gene: .
v_gene: TRBV11-2
CDR3nt: TGTGCCAGCAGCTTACCCGAAAATCAGGGGAACTATGGCTACACCTTC
CDR3aa: CASSLPENQGNYGYTF

abundance: once
j_gene: TRBJ1-1
len: 15
d_gene: .
v_gene: TRBV7-9
CDR3nt: TGTGCCAGCAGCCACCGGACAGATATGAACACTGAAGCTTTCTTT
CDR3aa: CASSHRTDMNTEAFF

abundance: .
j_gene: TRBJ2-1
len: 13
d_gene: .
v_gene: TRBV10-2
CDR3nt: TGCGCCAGCGGTAGTCTCGAGGGCGATGAGCAGTTCTTC
CDR3aa: CASGSLEGDEQFF

abundance: .
j_gene: TRBJ2-2
len: 16
d_gene: TRBD1
v_gene: TRBV9
CDR3nt: TGTGCCAGCAGCGTAAACGGACAGGGGGGCACCGGGGAGCTGTTTTTT
CDR3aa: CASSVNGQGGTGELFF